What follows are 23 T cell receptor beta chains derived from one specimen sequenced in a study of control samples from healthy donors and cancer patients. TCRdb's copy holds only in-frame clones and misses some; the assay was immunoSEQ multiplex PCR. The table shows some 110,000 clones, with approximately 92% occurring only once. Sample: PBMCs. The source of these receptors is a woman aged 45-60 years with colorectal cancer.

The gene calls are TRBV6-2 or TRBV6-3 and TRBJ1-1, with TRBD1 matching over 8 bases. The CDR3 loop spans 14 amino acids. Trimming removed 2 bases from V and 7 bases from J; junction bases left unmatched: 6. Germline assignment: CDR1 MNHEY and CDR2 SVGEGT. Written as DNA, the CDR3 is TGTGCCAGCAGTTACGCACAACAGGGGGTTGAAGCTTTCTTT. It is translated as CASSYAQQGVEAFF.

V usage is TRBV18 and J usage is TRBJ1-1, with TRBD1 as a possible D gene (6 bases). V was cut by 3 bases and J by 1 base, with 12 bases left in between. This CDR3 is 15 amino acids long. Germline-derived CDR1 and CDR2 are KGHSH and LQKENI. This CDR3 is CASSPSAGQNTEAFF. For the CDR3, the DNA is TGTGCCAGCTCACCCAGCGCGGGACAGAACACTGAAGCTTTCTTT.

This chain connects TRBV19 to TRBJ2-6; D is perhaps TRBD2 (5 bases). CDR1 is LNHDA, CDR2 SQIVND, per germline (reference sequence). The CDR3 spans 16 residues. The V end lost 4 bases, the J end lost 0 bases, and 10 bases lay between the germline ends. Written as DNA, the CDR3 is TGTGCCAGTAGTAGACTACAGAACTCTGGGGCCAACGTCCTGACTTTC. Amino acid sequence: CASSRLQNSGANVLTF.

The chain recombines TRBV7-9 with TRBJ1-1; TRBD1 matches 7 bases. Germline V lookup: CDR1 SEHNR, CDR2 FQNEAQ (reference sequence). The trim removed 6 bases at V and 3 bases at J, leaving 4 bases unmatched. The CDR3 covers 13 residues. The CDR3 region is CASRNTGDTEAFF. The CDR3 DNA is TGTGCCAGCAGGAATACAGGGGACACTGAAGCTTTCTTT.

The genes are TRBV6-5 and TRBJ1-2, with 10 bases lining up with TRBD1. From germline, CDR1 is MNHEY and CDR2 SVGAGI. The CDR3 is 15 amino acids. V lost 5 bases and J lost 5; bases outside the gene matches: 8. CDR3 DNA sequence: TGTGCCAGCAGTCACCGGACAGGGGGAATGTATGGCTACACCTTC. Its protein is CASSHRTGGMYGYTF.

This clone was detected a few times. J is TRBJ1-2 and V is TRBV9; no firm D call. The CDR3 totals 13 residues. V shed 3 bases and J shed 2 bases, with 8 bases lying between them. Germline assignment: CDR1 SGDLS and CDR2 YYNGEE. The CDR3 reads CASSAGINYGYTF. The CDR3 DNA is TGTGCCAGCAGCGCCGGGATAAACTATGGCTACACCTTC.

The chain carries TRBV6-5 and TRBJ1-6, with D maybe TRBD1 (6 bases). The V gene lost 8 bases and the J gene lost 9 bases, with 11 bases spanning the gap. CDR3 length: 12 residues. Germline assignment: CDR1 MNHEY and CDR2 SVGAGI. The CDR3 DNA reads as TGTGCCAGCGGACAGAGGAGTTCACCCCTCCACTTT. The encoded protein is CASGQRSSPLHF.

J is TRBJ2-1 and V is TRBV10-3; D call uncertain. Germline values: CDR1 ENHRY, CDR2 SYGVKD. The CDR3 has 16 amino acids. Trimming stripped 8 bases from V and 8 bases from J, with 25 bases between. CDR3 loop: CAILKSLSIGSDEQFF. CDR3 DNA: TGTGCCATCCTAAAATCCCTCAGTATCGGGTCCGATGAGCAGTTCTTC.

This chain uses TRBV19 with TRBJ1-2; D is unresolved. This CDR3 region has 15 residues. The V and J ends lost 10 bases and 8 bases respectively, with 26 bases between them. Germline CDR1 is LNHDA and CDR2 is SQIVND (reference sequence). CDR3 protein: CATLRLNGVRSGYTF. The CDR3 region has the DNA TGTGCCACCCTGCGCCTGAACGGGGTCCGTTCAGGCTACACCTTC.

V is TRBV2 and J is TRBJ1-4; unclear D gene. CDR1 and CDR2 (germline): SNHLY, FYNNEI. The CDR3 covers 13 residues. Trimming took 6 bases from V and 6 from J, leaving 11 bases between them. Written as DNA, the CDR3 is TGTGCCAGCAGCCGAGACATCCATGAAAAACTGTTTTTT. It yields the protein CASSRDIHEKLFF.

The genes are TRBV3-1 (or the pseudogene TRBV3-2) and TRBJ2-3; 13 nucleotides match TRBD2. Germline CDR1 and CDR2: LGHDT and YNNKEL (reference sequence). V trimming: 4 bases; J trimming: 2 bases; junction bases outside the gene matches: 12. This CDR3 is built from 19 residues. CDR3 protein: CASSRSLGLAGAPTDTQYF. CDR3 DNA sequence: TGTGCCAGCAGCCGATCCCTAGGACTAGCGGGGGCGCCCACAGATACGCAGTATTTT.

This clone was seen only once. Here the CDR3 reads CATSRVGVNTEAFF. The CDR3 DNA is TGTGCCACCAGCAGAGTGGGGGTGAACACTGAAGCTTTCTTT. This rearrangement joins TRBV15 to TRBJ1-1; D possibly corresponds to TRBD1 (5 bases). Trimming stripped 1 base from V and 0 bases from J, with 6 bases between. The CDR3 is 14 amino acids. Germline lookup yields CDR1 LNHNV and CDR2 YYDKDF (reference sequence).

This chain connects TRBV20-1 to TRBJ1-6, with 8 bases lining up with TRBD1. This CDR3 is 14 amino acids long. V lost 3 bases, J lost 7 bases, and 5 bases stayed unmatched. Germline V lookup: CDR1 DFQATT, CDR2 SNEGSKA (reference sequence). CDR3 residues: CSASYRGLNSPLHF. CDR3 in DNA: TGCAGTGCTAGTTACAGGGGGTTAAATTCACCCCTCCACTTT.

This clone was seen just once. The rearrangement uses TRBV5-1 and TRBJ2-1; D gene ambiguous. Germline V gene sequence: CDR1 SGHRS, CDR2 YFSETQ. Between the trimmed V and J ends, which lost 3 bases and 7 bases, there was a span of 11 bases. This CDR3 region has 13 residues. The CDR3 nucleotides read TGCGCCAGCAGCTCCCAGGTTCAAAATGAGCAGTTCTTC. It yields the protein CASSSQVQNEQFF.

This rearrangement joins TRBV7-9 to TRBJ1-4, with TRBD1 as a possible D gene (5 bases). Between the trimmed V and J ends, which lost 4 bases and 5 bases, there was a span of 17 bases. Germline CDR1 and CDR2: SEHNR and FQNEAQ (reference sequence). The CDR3 covers 16 residues. The CDR3 DNA reads as TGTGCCAGCAGCTCATCTGGGGACGGAGGGAATGAAAAACTGTTTTTT. Its protein is CASSSSGDGGNEKLFF.

With regard to this clone: Other DNA sequences from this sample encode an identical CDR3 as well. The chain employs TRBV3-1 (or the pseudogene TRBV3-2) and TRBJ1-1; D call uncertain. V was trimmed by 1 base and J by 4 bases, leaving 7 bases between them. Germline V lookup: CDR1 LGHDT, CDR2 YNNKEL (reference sequence). This CDR3 contains 13 residues. CDR3 amino acids: CASSQVAGTEAFF. The CDR3 bases are TGTGCCAGCAGCCAAGTCGCAGGCACTGAAGCTTTCTTT.

The chain is built from TRBV5-5 and TRBJ2-5; TRBD2 might be the D (6 bases). Trimming pared 4 bases from V and 5 bases from J, leaving 15 bases between. The CDR3 extends over 14 amino acids. From germline, CDR1 is SGHKS and CDR2 YYEKEE (reference sequence). CDR3 DNA: TGTGCCAGCAGCACCCGTGCGGGGTCGGAGACCCAGTACTTC. Its translation is CASSTRAGSETQYF.

V gene TRBV19 combines with J gene TRBJ1-3, with unresolved D. V was cut by 0 bases and J by 3 bases, with 0 bases left in between. Per germline, CDR1 LNHDA and CDR2 SQIVND (reference sequence). The CDR3 consists of 12 residues. The CDR3 is CASSIDGNTIYF. CDR3 sequence (DNA): TGTGCCAGTAGTATAGATGGAAACACCATATATTTT. The full variable domain, with the rest looked up from reference TRBV19 and TRBJ1-3, is DGGITQSPKYLFRKEGQNVTLSCEQNLNHDAMYWYRQDPGQGLRLIYYSQIVNDFQKGDIAEGYSVSREKKESFPLTVTSAQKNPTAFYLCASSIDGNTIYFGEGSWLTVV.

The chain couples TRBV28 to TRBJ2-1, with TRBD2 matching 9 bases. Germline V gives CDR1 MDHEN, CDR2 SYDVKM. Trimming cost V 6 bases and J 4 bases; bases outside gene matches: 13. The CDR3 covers 17 residues. This CDR3 reads CASSTKHSGSRYNEQFF. The DNA of the CDR3 is TGTGCCAGCAGCACCAAACATAGCGGGAGTCGATACAATGAGCAGTTCTTC.

The rearrangement joins TRBV2 to TRBJ1-2, with D perhaps matching TRBD1 (5 bases). The CDR3 runs 13 residues. Germline V lookup: CDR1 SNHLY, CDR2 FYNNEI. Trimming removed 6 bases from V and 4 bases from J, with 12 bases in between. CDR3 amino acids: CASRRSGGYGYTF. The CDR3 DNA is TGTGCCAGCAGGCGGAGCGGGGGCTATGGCTACACCTTC.

This clone was seen a single time. This chain connects TRBV28 to TRBJ1-6; TRBD1 matches 10 bases. This CDR3 is built from 15 residues. V lost 6 bases and J lost 9; bases outside the gene matches: 8. Looked up from germline, CDR1 is MDHEN and CDR2 is SYDVKM. The CDR3 DNA follows: TGTGCCAGCAGGGTGGGACAGGGGAGCGTTTCACCCCTCCACTTT. It codes for CASRVGQGSVSPLHF.

The chain joins TRBV27 to TRBJ2-7, with TRBD1 as a possible D gene (6 bases). V was clipped by 6 bases and J by 0 bases, with 18 bases between them. CDR3 length: 16 amino acids. Germline CDR1 reads MNHEY; CDR2 reads SMNVEV (reference sequence). The CDR3 DNA is TGTGCCAGCAGACACACCGCGGACAGCAGCTCCTACGAGCAGTACTTC. Residues: CASRHTADSSSYEQYF.

In its sample, this clone was seen once. The chain employs TRBV24-1 and TRBJ1-1, with a weak D call TRBD1 (6 bases). Deletions cut 6 bases from V and 3 bases from J, with 16 bases between. CDR1 and CDR2 from the germline V gene are KGHDR and SFDVKD. The CDR3 covers 15 residues. CDR3 coding DNA: TGTGCCACCAGTCCTCACGGGGGGGCTGACACTGAAGCTTTCTTT. This codes for CATSPHGGADTEAFF.